The source of this TCR beta chain is a study of cytomegalovirus exposure and HLA in healthy donors. The overall study: Early on, a data release was issued that held about 85 million unique TCRs from HLA-typed donors. Study-wide results and limits: Later analysis suggested most CMV-associated TCR beta chains were HLA-restricted.

Primers for the PCR totalled 60 Vbeta and 13 Jbeta. Produced via immunoSEQ multiplex PCR; TCRdb's table is partial and in-frame only. The profile shows some 100,000 clones, about 70% of them singletons. Remarks on this clone: The antigen remains unidentified.

Germline CDR1 and CDR2: MNHEY and SVGAGI. Unmatched junction bases numbered 3, after V lost 5 bases and J lost 0 bases. This CDR3 comprises 14 residues. The sequencing sample was made of PBMCs. The chain is built from TRBV6-5 and TRBJ2-7; 8 bases are a match to TRBD1. The sequence derives from a woman between 40 and 55 years old in good health and CMV-seropositive. The CDR3 is CASSRQGLSYEQYF. CDR3 sequence (DNA): TGTGCCAGCAGTCGACAGGGGCTCTCCTACGAGCAGTACTTC.